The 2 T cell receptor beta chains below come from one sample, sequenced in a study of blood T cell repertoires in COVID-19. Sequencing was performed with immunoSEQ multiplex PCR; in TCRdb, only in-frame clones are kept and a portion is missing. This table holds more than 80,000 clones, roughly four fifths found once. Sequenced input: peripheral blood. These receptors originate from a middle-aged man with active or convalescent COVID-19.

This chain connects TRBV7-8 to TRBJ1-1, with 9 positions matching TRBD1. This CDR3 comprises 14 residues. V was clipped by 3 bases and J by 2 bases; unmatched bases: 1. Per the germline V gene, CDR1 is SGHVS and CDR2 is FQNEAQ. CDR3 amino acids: CASSLTGGNTEAFF. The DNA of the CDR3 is TGTGCCAGCAGCTTGACAGGGGGAAACACTGAAGCTTTCTTT.

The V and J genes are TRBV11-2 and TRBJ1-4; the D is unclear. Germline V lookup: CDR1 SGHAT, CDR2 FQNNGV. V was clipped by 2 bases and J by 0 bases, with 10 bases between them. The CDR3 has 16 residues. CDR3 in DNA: TGTGCCAGCAGCTTAAGGTCGACACCAACTAATGAAAAACTGTTTTTT. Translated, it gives CASSLRSTPTNEKLFF.